These 28 T cell receptor beta chains came from one sample sequenced in a study of cytomegalovirus exposure and HLA in healthy donors. This PCR relied on a set of 60 Vbeta primers and 13 Jbeta primers. The data were produced by immunoSEQ multiplex PCR, yet TCRdb's version contains in-frame clones alone and is incomplete. The repertoire holds 130,000 to 150,000 clones, with about 80% as singletons. Input material: PBMCs. The source of these receptors is a woman aged 55-70 years in good health and CMV-seropositive.

This sequence joins TRBV9 and TRBJ2-1; D is perhaps TRBD2 (6 bases). CDR1 is SGDLS and CDR2 is YYNGEE in the germline V gene. V was pared by 2 bases and J by 3 bases, with 12 bases between. The CDR3 sequence is 15 residues long. This CDR3 is CASSVGSSVYNEQFF. The CDR3 nucleotides are TGTGCCAGCAGCGTCGGGAGTTCGGTCTACAATGAGCAGTTCTTC.

This clone came up once. The chain combines TRBV5-6 with TRBJ2-5, with 10 bases matching TRBD1. Germline V gene data show CDR1 as SGHDT and CDR2 as YYEEEE. V dropped 2 bases and J dropped 5; count of bases not matched to a gene: 3. The length of the CDR3 is 14 residues. DNA for the CDR3: TGTGCCAGCAGCTTAGGACAGGGGGGGGAGACCCAGTACTTC. It yields the protein CASSLGQGGETQYF.

This chain links TRBV5-1 with TRBJ2-1; 10 nucleotides agree with TRBD1. V dropped 3 bases and J dropped 8; count of bases not matched to a gene: 8. The CDR3 sequence is 15 residues long. Looked up from germline, CDR1 is SGHRS and CDR2 is YFSETQ. CDR3 DNA sequence: TGCGCCAGCAGCTCTACCGGGACAGGGGTCGATGAGCAGTTCTTC. It specifies CASSSTGTGVDEQFF. Filled out from reference TRBV5-1 and TRBJ2-1, the complete variable domain reads KAGVTQTPRYLIKTRGQQVTLSCSPISGHRSVSWYQQTPGQGLQFLFEYFSETQRNKGNFPGRFSGRQFSNSRSEMNVSTLELGDSALYLCASSSTGTGVDEQFFGPGTRLTVL.

This chain uses TRBV7-9 with TRBJ1-5; D unclear. The germline gives CDR1 SEHNR, CDR2 FQNEAQ (reference sequence). The CDR3 loop spans 13 amino acids. Trimming removed 1 base at V and 8 bases at J, with 9 bases between. The CDR3 nucleotides are TGTGCCAGCAGCTTAGGACTGGGTGAGCCCCAGCATTTT. This gives the protein CASSLGLGEPQHF.

CDR3 in amino acids: CATSRVSGVGSEQYF. The CDR3 DNA is TGTGCCACCAGCAGAGTTTCAGGGGTTGGGAGCGAGCAGTACTTC. The chain uses TRBV15 and TRBJ2-5; D might be TRBD1 (6 bases). Judging by the DNA end, TRBJ2-7 fits better; the J call may be wrong. There are 15 residues in the CDR3. The V gene's germline CDR1 is LNHNV and CDR2 YYDKDF (reference sequence).

The chain is built from TRBV7-6 and TRBJ2-7; D is unresolved. Trimming removed 0 bases from V and 3 bases from J, with 6 bases in between. There are 13 residues in the CDR3. Germline assignment: CDR1 SGHVS and CDR2 FNYEAQ. The CDR3: CASSLASVYEQYF. The CDR3 DNA is TGTGCCAGCAGCTTAGCGTCGGTCTACGAGCAGTACTTC.

CDR3 coding DNA: TGTGCCAGCAGCCCAGGCCCAGATACGCAGTATTTT. It translates to CASSPGPDTQYF. V usage is TRBV7-2 and J usage is TRBJ2-3; no reliable D call. Germline CDR1 and CDR2: SGHTA and FQGNSA. The CDR3 spans 12 residues. Trimming removed 5 bases from V and 4 bases from J, with 7 bases in between.

V is TRBV27 and J is TRBJ2-1, with 10 bases identical to TRBD2. Germline CDR1 and CDR2: MNHEY and SMNVEV (reference sequence). The junction had 7 bases not matched to a gene; V was cut back by 2 bases and J by 6 bases. The CDR3 runs to 16 residues. CDR3 in amino acids: CASSLRLAGVINEQFF. CDR3 sequence (DNA): TGTGCCAGCAGTTTACGGCTAGCGGGAGTCATCAATGAGCAGTTCTTC.

A remark on this clone: Germline is not matched at one junction end, which may reflect a read error. The chain is built from TRBV11-3 and TRBJ2-7, with 9 bases identical to TRBD2. Germline CDR1 SGHNT, CDR2 YENEEA. The CDR3 is made up of 16 amino acids. DNA for the CDR3: TGTGCCACCCAAGTGGGTAGCGGGAGTGGCTCCCACGAGCAGTACTTC. It is translated as CATQVGSGSGSHEQYF.

CDR3 nucleotides: TGTGCCAGCAGCCAAGACATATTCTATAGCAATCAGCCCCAGCATTTT. It yields the protein CASSQDIFYSNQPQHF. V gene TRBV4-2 combines with J gene TRBJ1-5; D not certain. Trimming took 0 bases from V and 0 from J, leaving 9 bases between them. The CDR3 totals 16 residues. Germline CDR1 and CDR2: LGHNA and YNFKEQ.

This chain joins TRBV25-1 and TRBJ2-7; D is undetermined. The CDR3 extends over 11 amino acids. The germline CDR1 and CDR2 sequences are MGHDK and SYGVNS. Trimming shortened V by 7 bases and J by 8 bases, and 12 bases separated the two germline ends. This CDR3 is CASTHLQKQYF. The CDR3 region has the DNA TGTGCCAGCACCCATTTGCAGAAGCAGTACTTC.

This clone came up a few times. The chain links TRBV6-5 to TRBJ1-1, with 8 bases lining up with TRBD1. CDR1 and CDR2 (germline): MNHEY, SVGAGI. The CDR3 runs 13 residues. V was pared by 5 bases and J by 4 bases, with 3 bases of the junction left unmatched. The CDR3 is CASSRDRGTEAFF. CDR3 bases: TGTGCCAGCAGTCGAGACAGGGGCACTGAAGCTTTCTTT.

This clone was recorded only once. The J gene is TRBJ2-7, the V gene TRBV20-1; D is ambiguous. Looked up from germline, CDR1 is DFQATT and CDR2 is SNEGSKA (reference sequence). The CDR3 contains 11 residues. V shed 6 bases and J shed 5 bases, with 11 bases lying between them. The CDR3 spells CSAPTYDEQYF. DNA of the CDR3: TGCAGTGCCCCTACTTATGACGAGCAGTACTTC.

The chain is built from TRBV5-1 and TRBJ2-1, with 10 bases matching TRBD2. Germline V gene lookup returns CDR1 SGHRS and CDR2 YFSETQ. The CDR3 has 17 residues. Unmatched junction bases numbered 9, after V lost 2 bases and J lost 4 bases. The CDR3 spells CASSFRLTSGKYNEQFF. Written as DNA, the CDR3 is TGCGCCAGCAGCTTCCGGTTAACTAGCGGGAAGTACAATGAGCAGTTCTTC.

The chain joins TRBV6-5 to TRBJ2-7; a weak D match, TRBD2 (5 bases). This CDR3 is built from 13 residues. Germline assignment: CDR1 MNHEY and CDR2 SVGAGI. The V end was cut by 4 bases, the J end by 3 bases, with 10 bases between. CDR3 DNA: TGTGCCAGCAGTTCGGTCGGGATCTACGAGCAGTACTTC. This sequence encodes CASSSVGIYEQYF.

This clone was detected once. This chain uses TRBV28 with TRBJ2-7, with a tentative D call TRBD2 (5 bases). In germline, CDR1 is MDHEN, CDR2 SYDVKM. The V end lost 11 bases, the J end lost 2 bases, and 19 bases lay between the germline ends. The CDR3 runs 14 residues. CDR3 coding DNA: TGTGCCGCGGGTGGAACCATGCCCACCTACGAGCAGTACTTC. Protein product: CAAGGTMPTYEQYF.

The genes are TRBV6-5 and TRBJ2-7, with D perhaps TRBD2 (7 bases). Germline lookup yields CDR1 MNHEY and CDR2 SVGAGI. The CDR3 length is 15 residues. V was shortened by 0 bases and J by 5 bases, with 14 bases between the two germline ends. CDR3 residues: CASSYSGGLANEQYF. The CDR3 DNA sequence: TGTGCCAGCAGTTACTCGGGGGGGCTGGCAAACGAGCAGTACTTC.

The chain has TRBV5-1 and TRBJ2-7, with 9 bases fitting TRBD1. This CDR3 comprises 14 residues. V lost 3 bases and J lost 3; bases outside the gene matches: 4. Germline V gene lookup returns CDR1 SGHRS and CDR2 YFSETQ. DNA for the CDR3: TGCGCCAGCAGCTCCGGGGGACAGGGCTACGAGCAGTACTTC. It encodes CASSSGGQGYEQYF.

V usage is TRBV4-2 and J usage is TRBJ2-1, with no clear D. CDR3 size: 16 residues. Germline V gene data show CDR1 as LGHNA and CDR2 as YNFKEQ. Between the trimmed V and J ends, which lost 0 bases and 4 bases, there was a span of 13 bases. The CDR3 coding sequence is TGTGCCAGCAGCCAAGAGGTCCTTACCAGGTACAATGAGCAGTTCTTC. Its translation: CASSQEVLTRYNEQFF.

The rearrangement links TRBV7-8 to TRBJ2-3, with TRBD2 matching 13 bases. The trim removed 3 bases at V and 6 bases at J, leaving 6 bases unmatched. The CDR3 contains 16 residues. The germline CDR1 and CDR2 sequences are SGHVS and FQNEAQ. The CDR3 loop is CASSLGLAGPVDTQYF. CDR3 nucleotides: TGTGCCAGCAGCTTGGGACTAGCGGGACCAGTGGATACGCAGTATTTT.

The chain combines TRBV13 with TRBJ2-1; TRBD2 matches at 11 bases. Losses at the gene ends were 5 bases for V and 7 bases for J; bases not matched to a gene: 7. Germline loops: CDR1 PRHDT, CDR2 FYEKMQ (reference sequence). The CDR3 has 15 residues. The CDR3 spells CASSRGVAGGNEQFF. In nucleotides, the CDR3 is TGTGCCAGCAGCCGAGGGGTAGCGGGAGGGAATGAGCAGTTCTTC.

The V call is TRBV7-2, the J call TRBJ2-7; TRBD1 aligns across 11 bases. J was trimmed by 6 bases and V by 5 bases; bases with no gene match: 9. Germline assignment: CDR1 SGHTA and CDR2 FQGNSA. This CDR3 contains 15 residues. CDR3 region: CASSPRDRGFGEQYF. The CDR3 bases are TGTGCCAGCAGCCCCCGGGACAGGGGGTTCGGCGAGCAGTACTTC. The full variable domain, its missing parts supplied by reference TRBV7-2 and TRBJ2-7, is GAGVSQSPSNKVTEKGKDVELRCDPISGHTALYWYRQSLGQGLEFLIYFQGNSAPDKSGLPSDRFSAERTGGSVSTLTIQRTQQEDSAVYLCASSPRDRGFGEQYFGPGTRLTVT.

This chain links TRBV6-6 with TRBJ2-5; unclear D gene. Near its end, the DNA agrees better with TRBJ2-7, so the J call may be wrong. This CDR3 spans 11 amino acids. Germline V lookup: CDR1 MNHNY, CDR2 SVGAGI (reference sequence). In DNA, the CDR3 is TGTGCCAGCACCCGAGGCCCCGAGCAGTACTTC. The encoded protein is CASTRGPEQYF.

The gene calls are TRBV28 and TRBJ1-5; 10 bases fit TRBD1. This CDR3 spans 13 amino acids. After removal of 10 bases from V and 7 bases from J, the junction contained 7 bases not matched to a gene. The germline V gene has CDR1 MDHEN and CDR2 SYDVKM. CDR3 loop: CAIVGTGVQPQHF. CDR3 DNA sequence: TGTGCCATCGTGGGGACAGGGGTCCAGCCCCAGCATTTT. The complete variable domain, with remaining parts taken from reference TRBV28 and TRBJ1-5, reads DVKVTQSSRYLVKRTGEKVFLECVQDMDHENMFWYRQDPGLGLRLIYFSYDVKMKEKGDIPEGYSVSREKKERFSLILESASTNQTSMYLCAIVGTGVQPQHFGDGTRLSIL.

The genes are TRBV27 and TRBJ2-7, with TRBD2 matching over 7 bases. The V segment lost 3 bases and the J segment 0 bases; nucleotides outside the gene matches: 2. The CDR3 is made up of 14 amino acids. Per germline, CDR1 MNHEY and CDR2 SMNVEV (reference sequence). CDR3 DNA sequence: TGTGCCAGCAGTTTCAAGCGGGACTCCTACGAGCAGTACTTC. This gives the protein CASSFKRDSYEQYF.

The chain is built from TRBV7-3 and TRBJ2-1; D possibly corresponds to TRBD2 (5 bases). The CDR3 runs 13 residues. With 2 bases removed from V and 9 bases from J, the gap between germline ends came to 11 bases. Per germline, CDR1 SGHTA and CDR2 FQGTGA. The CDR3 DNA reads TGTGCCAGCAGCTTAGGTGTCCGGGGTGAGCAGTTCTTC. Translated, it gives CASSLGVRGEQFF.

V usage is TRBV29-1 and J usage is TRBJ1-1; 7 bases agree with TRBD1. This CDR3 has 14 amino acids. V lost 5 bases to trimming and J lost 3 bases; unmatched junction nucleotides: 9. CDR1 and CDR2 (germline): SQVTM, ANQGSEA. The CDR3 nucleotides read TGCAGCGTTAAAGGGGGCGCGTCGGACACTGAAGCTTTCTTT. Its protein is CSVKGGASDTEAFF.

This clone was detected a few times. The chain employs TRBV27 and TRBJ2-7; D gene uncertain. The germline V gene encodes CDR1 MNHEY and CDR2 SMNVEV (reference sequence). V lost 5 bases and J 1 base, leaving 3 bases between the germline ends. This CDR3 region has 11 residues. CDR3 sequence reads: CASSPSYEQYF. The CDR3 DNA reads as TGTGCCAGCAGTCCTTCCTACGAGCAGTACTTC.